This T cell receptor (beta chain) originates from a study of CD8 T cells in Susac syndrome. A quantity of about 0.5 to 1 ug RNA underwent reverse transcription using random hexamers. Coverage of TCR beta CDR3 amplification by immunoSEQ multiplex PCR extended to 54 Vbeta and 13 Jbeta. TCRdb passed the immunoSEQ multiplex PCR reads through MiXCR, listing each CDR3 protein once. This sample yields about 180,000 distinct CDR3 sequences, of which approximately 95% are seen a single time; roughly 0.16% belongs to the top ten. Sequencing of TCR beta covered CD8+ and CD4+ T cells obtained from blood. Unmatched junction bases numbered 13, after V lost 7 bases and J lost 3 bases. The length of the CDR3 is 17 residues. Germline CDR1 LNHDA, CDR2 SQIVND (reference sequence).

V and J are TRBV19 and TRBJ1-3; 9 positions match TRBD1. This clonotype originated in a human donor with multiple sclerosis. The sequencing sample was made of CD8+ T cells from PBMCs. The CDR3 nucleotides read TGTGCCAGTACCTCGACCAGGACAGGGGTGATTGGAAACACCATATATTTT. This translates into CASTSTRTGVIGNTIYF. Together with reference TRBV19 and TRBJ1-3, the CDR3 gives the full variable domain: DGGITQSPKYLFRKEGQNVTLSCEQNLNHDAMYWYRQDPGQGLRLIYYSQIVNDFQKGDIAEGYSVSREKKESFPLTVTSAQKNPTAFYLCASTSTRTGVIGNTIYFGEGSWLTVV.